This TCR beta chain is drawn from a study of read filtering for tumor transcriptome and immune sequencing. On the study more broadly: R-ISS stage counts were eight or nine for I, roughly 16 for II, 7 for III. Whole-transcriptome libraries were prepared after DNase treatment.

The library was built from about 400 ng RNA with molecular barcoded adaptors for alpha/delta and beta/gamma chains. TCRdb processed the reads anew with MiXCR; each CDR3 protein has one entry. The table has approximately 57,000 distinct CDR3 sequences, 9% to 15% seen once. This clonotype was seen repeatedly, ten times or more. Bone marrow was sampled from every patient at the time of active disease. The TCR originated in a donor at least 40 years old with multiple myeloma. The source material was a population of CD138-negative cells sorted from bone marrow.

CDR3 amino acids: CASSPDKNQPQHF. CDR3 DNA: TGCGCCAGCAGCCCGGACAAGAATCAGCCCCAGCATTTT. This chain connects TRBV5-1 to TRBJ1-5; possible D gene TRBD1, 5 bases. Germline CDR1 and CDR2: SGHRS and YFSETQ. This CDR3 has 13 amino acids. V was clipped by 4 bases and J by 4 bases, with 9 bases between them.